These 17 T cell receptor beta chains share one sample of origin, sequenced in a study of vaccination and CD4 T cells after COVID-19. Treatment noted: roughly ten-day PBMC culture with coronavirus spike peptide pools or control peptides (ViraFEST assay). The assay that was used to sequence DNA from cultured CD4+ T cells was the Oncomine TCR Beta short-read assay. TCRdb processed the PCR reads anew with MiXCR; each CDR3 protein has one entry. The repertoire holds under 15,000 distinct CDR3 sequences, with 45% to 65% as singletons. No antigen has been assigned to these receptors. Sample: CD4+ T cells from blood, cultured in vitro. Source of these receptors: a human donor who had recovered from COVID-19.

The chain couples TRBV11-2 to TRBJ1-1; D is undetermined. V gave up 4 bases and J gave up 2 bases, with 14 bases separating them. CDR1 and CDR2 from the germline V gene are SGHAT and FQNNGV. The CDR3 consists of 15 residues. The CDR3 region is CASSSRLLTNTEAFF. The CDR3 DNA sequence: TGTGCCAGCAGCTCCCGGTTGCTTACTAACACTGAAGCTTTCTTT.

The rearrangement uses TRBV19 and TRBJ2-1; 13 bases map to TRBD2. Germline lookup yields CDR1 LNHDA and CDR2 SQIVND (reference sequence). The trim removed 11 bases at V and 0 bases at J, leaving 19 bases unmatched. This CDR3 contains 20 residues. Here the CDR3 reads CASRTRLAGGHTSSYNEQFF. The CDR3 coding sequence is TGTGCCTCACGGACTCGACTAGCGGGGGGCCATACGAGCTCCTACAATGAGCAGTTCTTC.

CDR3 protein: CASRTSGDTGELFF. DNA of the CDR3: TGTGCCAGCAGGACTAGCGGGGACACCGGGGAGCTGTTTTTT. The V and J genes are TRBV2 and TRBJ2-2, with 11 bases fitting TRBD2. Losses at the gene ends were 6 bases for V and 3 bases for J; bases not matched to a gene: 0. The CDR3 extends over 14 amino acids. Germline assignment: CDR1 SNHLY and CDR2 FYNNEI.

The chain recombines TRBV2 with TRBJ2-3; no firm D call. Trimming cost V 7 bases and J 4 bases, with 12 bases left between them. Germline CDR1 is SNHLY and CDR2 is FYNNEI. CDR3 length: 13 residues. CDR3 protein: CASTGRPADTQYF. CDR3 sequence (DNA): TGTGCCAGCACCGGACGGCCGGCAGATACGCAGTATTTT.

J is TRBJ1-4 and V is TRBV20-1, with no clear D. From germline, CDR1 is DFQATT and CDR2 SNEGSKA (reference sequence). The CDR3 has 13 amino acids. V lost 5 bases and J 2 bases, leaving 9 bases between the germline ends. CDR3 in DNA: TGCAGTGCTGTTAATAGTACTAATGAAAAACTGTTTTTT. Protein sequence: CSAVNSTNEKLFF.

The chain employs TRBV7-2 and TRBJ1-1, with 7 bases that match TRBD1. After removal of 2 bases from V and 4 bases from J, the junction contained 4 bases not matched to a gene. CDR1 and CDR2 from the germline V gene are SGHTA and FQGNSA. The CDR3 contains 14 residues. CDR3 DNA sequence: TGTGCCAGCAGCTTACTTTCAGGGGGCACTGAAGCTTTCTTT. Residues: CASSLLSGGTEAFF.

The chain has TRBV7-2 and TRBJ1-6; D gene unclear. Germline loops: CDR1 SGHTA, CDR2 FQGNSA. The CDR3 sequence is 12 residues long. The V and J ends lost 3 bases and 10 bases respectively, with 7 bases between them. The CDR3 nucleotides read TGTGCCAGCAGCTTCCAAAACTCACCCCTCCACTTT. Translation gives CASSFQNSPLHF.

This clonotype was seen a handful of times. This chain connects TRBV19 to TRBJ1-2, with TRBD1 as a possible D gene (6 bases). V gave up 5 bases and J gave up 2 bases, with 15 bases separating them. CDR1 and CDR2 from the germline V gene are LNHDA and SQIVND (reference sequence). The CDR3 spans 15 residues. The CDR3 nucleotides are TGTGCCAGTAGTCCATCGGGGGGGGCGAACTATGGCTACACCTTC. Translating it yields CASSPSGGANYGYTF.

The rearrangement links TRBV6-1 to TRBJ2-7; D gene uncertain. Per germline, CDR1 MNHNS and CDR2 SASEGT. V gave up 7 bases and J gave up 1 base, with 14 bases separating them. This CDR3 spans 14 amino acids. CDR3 in DNA: TGTGCCAGCAAGAAATCGGGCTCGTCCTACGAGCAGTACTTC. Protein sequence: CASKKSGSSYEQYF.

This sequence joins TRBV19 and TRBJ1-5, with a weak D call TRBD1 (6 bases). The V gene lost 4 bases and the J gene lost 1 base, with 11 bases spanning the gap. This CDR3 is built from 15 residues. Germline V gene lookup returns CDR1 LNHDA and CDR2 SQIVND (reference sequence). The CDR3 reads CASSRTVLSNQPQHF. CDR3 DNA: TGTGCCAGTAGTAGGACAGTTTTGAGCAATCAGCCCCAGCATTTT.

This clonotype has more than one count but fewer than ten. The chain employs TRBV7-9 and TRBJ1-1, with 11 bases aligning to TRBD1. Trimming at V came to 3 bases and at J to 5 bases, leaving 5 bases not matched to a gene. This CDR3 comprises 15 residues. In germline, CDR1 is SEHNR, CDR2 FQNEAQ (reference sequence). In DNA form, the CDR3 reads TGTGCCAGCAGCTTGTCGGACAGGGGGCCGACTGAAGCTTTCTTT. Translating it yields CASSLSDRGPTEAFF.

The count of this clonotype is one. This chain connects TRBV2 to TRBJ2-2; weak D call: TRBD2 (5 bases). Trimming took off 6 bases at V and 3 bases at J, with 5 bases between the two ends. CDR3 length: 12 amino acids. Germline-derived CDR1 and CDR2 are SNHLY and FYNNEI. This chain's CDR3 is CASRRDTGELFF. CDR3 nucleotides: TGTGCCAGCAGGAGGGACACCGGGGAGCTGTTTTTT.

This chain links TRBV9 with TRBJ2-1, with D hard to call. Looked up from germline, CDR1 is SGDLS and CDR2 is YYNGEE. V dropped 0 bases and J dropped 9 bases, with 10 bases sitting between them. The CDR3 spans 13 residues. CDR3 sequence (DNA): TGTGCCAGCAGCGTAGAGCCGTACGCTGAGCAGTTCTTC. Its protein is CASSVEPYAEQFF.

V gene TRBV7-2 combines with J gene TRBJ2-2; TRBD2 matches at 9 bases. Unmatched junction bases numbered 11, after V lost 8 bases and J lost 7 bases. This CDR3 is 15 amino acids long. Germline V lookup: CDR1 SGHTA, CDR2 FQGNSA. The CDR3: CASETSGDEGGELFF. The CDR3 DNA is TGTGCCAGCGAGACTAGCGGAGATGAGGGCGGGGAGCTGTTTTTT.

V usage is TRBV29-1 and J usage is TRBJ1-5; unclear D gene. The CDR3 has 12 amino acids. V was shortened by 4 bases and J by 1 base, with 5 bases between the two germline ends. The germline gives CDR1 SQVTM, CDR2 ANQGSEA. CDR3 residues: CSVGESNQPQHF. CDR3 coding DNA: TGCAGCGTTGGGGAGAGCAATCAGCCCCAGCATTTT.

This clonotype came up a few times. The CDR3 loop is CASSRDLAGGKTQYF. The CDR3 nucleotides read TGTGCCAGCAGCAGGGATTTAGCGGGGGGGAAGACCCAGTACTTC. The chain is built from TRBV7-2 and TRBJ2-5; 11 bases map to TRBD2. CDR1 SGHTA and CDR2 FQGNSA come from the germline V gene. The CDR3 extends over 15 amino acids. With V trimmed by 5 bases and J by 6 bases, 8 bases remained unmatched.

This clonotype appeared a few times. This sequence joins TRBV19 and TRBJ1-2; 11 bases line up with TRBD1. The CDR3 is 16 amino acids. The germline V gene encodes CDR1 LNHDA and CDR2 SQIVND (reference sequence). V dropped 0 bases and J dropped 5; count of bases not matched to a gene: 5. In nucleotides, the CDR3 is TGTGCCAGTAGTATAGAAGGGACAGGGGGTTATTATGGCTACACCTTC. It translates to CASSIEGTGGYYGYTF.